This passage covers 4 T cell receptor beta chains from one sample sequenced in a study of early T cells in non-severe SARS-CoV-2 infection. TCRdb used MiXCR to reprocess the 5' RACE reads, holding one entry per CDR3 protein. The sample yields roughly 83,000 distinct CDR3 sequences, about 12% seen once. The source was whole blood, collected at baseline. These receptor sequences come from an adult who was a healthcare worker with PCR-confirmed SARS-CoV-2 infection or an uninfected control (not recorded which).

This clonotype has just a few counts. This chain connects TRBV24-1 to TRBJ2-1; no definite D call. V was clipped by 4 bases and J by 4 bases, with 16 bases between them. Germline-derived CDR1 and CDR2 are KGHDR and SFDVKD. The CDR3 spans 16 residues. The CDR3 protein is CATSDADPKGYNEQFF. CDR3 coding DNA: TGTGCCACCAGTGACGCGGACCCTAAAGGTTACAATGAGCAGTTCTTC.

This clonotype was seen a handful of times. J is TRBJ2-5 and V is TRBV5-1; perhaps D is TRBD1 or TRBD2 (5 bases each). CDR1 and CDR2 (germline): SGHRS, YFSETQ. The V and J ends lost 0 bases and 5 bases respectively, with 17 bases between them. The CDR3 extends over 16 amino acids. The CDR3 here is CASSLAGPARLETQYF. CDR3 nucleotides: TGCGCCAGCAGCTTGGCGGGGCCCGCCAGACTTGAGACCCAGTACTTC.

This clonotype was picked up a small number of times. The gene calls are TRBV5-6 and TRBJ1-1; TRBD1 is a possible D gene (5 bases). The germline CDR1 and CDR2 sequences are SGHDT and YYEEEE. CDR3 length equals 16 residues. V dropped 3 bases and J dropped 0 bases, with 15 bases sitting between them. CDR3 protein: CASSSVIQEMNTEAFF. CDR3 nucleotide sequence: TGTGCCAGCAGCTCGGTCATACAGGAGATGAACACTGAAGCTTTCTTT.

This clonotype was observed a few times. The V gene is TRBV19, the J gene TRBJ2-2, with D possibly being TRBD2 (6 bases). CDR1 is LNHDA, CDR2 SQIVND, per germline (reference sequence). The CDR3 extends over 16 amino acids. V lost 3 bases and J lost 1, with 12 bases in between. The CDR3 sequence is CASSILPSVNTGELFF. DNA for the CDR3: TGTGCCAGTAGTATTTTACCTAGCGTGAACACCGGGGAGCTGTTTTTT. The whole variable domain, filled in from reference TRBV19 and TRBJ2-2, reads DGGITQSPKYLFRKEGQNVTLSCEQNLNHDAMYWYRQDPGQGLRLIYYSQIVNDFQKGDIAEGYSVSREKKESFPLTVTSAQKNPTAFYLCASSILPSVNTGELFFGEGSRLTVL.